This T cell receptor (beta chain) was recorded in a study of blood T cell repertoires in COVID-19. The overall study: T cells, B-cell-depleted T cells, or PBMCs supplied cDNA or gDNA.

Original methodology: How many nucleated cells were present was estimated from reference gene primer amplification. Clones were read by immunoSEQ multiplex PCR, and TCRdb kept only the in-frame ones, dropping some. V and J calls and clone size are as listed in that table; D and trimming were resolved from the DNA. The table lists roughly 100,000 clones, roughly 85% of them singletons. CDR3 size: 14 residues. CDR1 is SEHNR, CDR2 FQNEAQ, per germline (reference sequence). The ends were cut back, 0 bases at V and 4 bases at J, with 9 bases in the middle. V is TRBV7-9 and J is TRBJ1-1; weak D call: TRBD1 (5 bases). This TCR derives from a man over 45 with active COVID-19. The specimen sequenced was peripheral blood. CDR3 nucleotide sequence: TGTGCCAGCAGCTTAGCGCAGGGTTCCACTGAAGCTTTCTTT. Amino acid sequence: CASSLAQGSTEAFF.